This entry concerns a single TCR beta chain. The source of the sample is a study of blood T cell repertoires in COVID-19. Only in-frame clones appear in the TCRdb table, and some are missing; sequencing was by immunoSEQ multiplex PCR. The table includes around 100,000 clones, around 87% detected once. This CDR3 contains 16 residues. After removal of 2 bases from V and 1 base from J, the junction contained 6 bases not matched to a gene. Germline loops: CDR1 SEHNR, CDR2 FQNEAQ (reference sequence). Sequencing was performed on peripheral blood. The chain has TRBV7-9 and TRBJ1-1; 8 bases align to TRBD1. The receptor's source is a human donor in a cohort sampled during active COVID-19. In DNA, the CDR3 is TGTGCCAGCAGCTTATTTACAGGGGGGAGGAACACTGAAGCTTTCTTT. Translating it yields CASSLFTGGRNTEAFF. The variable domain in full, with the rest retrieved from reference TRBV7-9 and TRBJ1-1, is DTGVSQNPRHKITKRGQNVTFRCDPISEHNRLYWYRQTLGQGPEFLTYFQNEAQLEKSRLLSDRFSAERPKGSFSTLEIQRTEQGDSAMYLCASSLFTGGRNTEAFFGQGTRLTVV.